This passage covers 7 T cell receptor beta chains from one sample sequenced in a study of neurological immune-mediated disorders. MiXCR, applied by TCRdb to the 5' RACE reads, yields one record per CDR3 protein. Of around 28,000 distinct CDR3 sequences detected, roughly 2.5% appear once; the ten largest clones hold around 2.5%. Sequences were obtained from PBMCs. These receptors were collected from a woman between 45 and 60 years old with multiple sclerosis.

This clonotype was picked up many times. J is TRBJ1-4 and V is TRBV7-9, with 7 bases that match TRBD1. The CDR3 is 14 amino acids. Germline V gene sequence: CDR1 SEHNR, CDR2 FQNEAQ (reference sequence). J gave up 7 bases and V 4 bases, and 6 bases lay outside the gene matches. The CDR3, as DNA: TGTGCCAGCAGCTCGACAGGGCCCATTGAAAAACTGTTTTTT. It is translated as CASSSTGPIEKLFF.

There are many counts of this clonotype. V usage is TRBV20-1 and J usage is TRBJ2-7, with TRBD2 matching over 9 bases. Trimming removed 3 bases from V and 6 bases from J; junction bases left unmatched: 9. This CDR3 has 14 amino acids. Germline CDR1 and CDR2: DFQATT and SNEGSKA (reference sequence). The DNA of the CDR3 is TGCAGTGCTAGCCCTCCGACTAGCGGAGTCGAGCAGTACTTC. Protein product: CSASPPTSGVEQYF.

The chain recombines TRBV20-1 with TRBJ2-1; the match to TRBD2 covers 8 bases. There are 14 residues in the CDR3. The germline V gene has CDR1 DFQATT and CDR2 SNEGSKA (reference sequence). V lost 5 bases to trimming and J lost 9 bases; unmatched junction nucleotides: 12. CDR3 in amino acids: CSAWEGSGVSEQFF. DNA of the CDR3: TGCAGTGCTTGGGAGGGTAGCGGGGTCAGTGAGCAGTTCTTC.

The chain couples TRBV7-6 to TRBJ2-2; 8 bases match TRBD2. Germline V gene sequence: CDR1 SGHVS, CDR2 FNYEAQ. This CDR3 is 18 amino acids long. The trim removed 1 base at V and 1 base at J, leaving 8 bases unmatched. The CDR3 loop reads CASSLEVALAGNTGELFF. The CDR3 bases are TGTGCCAGCAGCTTAGAAGTCGCCCTAGCGGGGAACACCGGGGAGCTGTTTTTT.

This clonotype was picked up many times. V and J are TRBV7-8 and TRBJ2-7; D ambiguous. V was cut by 5 bases and J by 2 bases, with 4 bases left in between. Germline CDR1 and CDR2: SGHVS and FQNEAQ. The CDR3 is 11 amino acids. DNA of the CDR3: TGTGCCAGCAGCCCCACCTACGAGCAGTACTTC. Its protein product is CASSPTYEQYF. The full variable domain, rest sourced from reference TRBV7-8 and TRBJ2-7, is GAGVSQSPRYKVAKRGQDVALRCDPISGHVSLFWYQQALGQGPEFLTYFQNEAQLDKSGLPSDRFFAERPEGSVSTLKIQRTQQEDSAVYLCASSPTYEQYFGPGTRLTVT.

This clonotype has at least ten counts. The chain joins TRBV5-1 to TRBJ1-1; no definite D call. V was pared by 0 bases and J by 5 bases, with 11 bases between. CDR1 is SGHRS, CDR2 YFSETQ, per germline. The CDR3 is 14 amino acids. The CDR3 region has the DNA TGCGCCAGCAGCTTGGAACGTGAGAGGACTGAAGCTTTCTTT. Its translation: CASSLERERTEAFF.

At least ten counts were recorded for this clonotype. The CDR3 bases are TGCAGTGCTAGCTCCGGGACCCACGTGCTGGAAGAGACCCAGTACTTC. It encodes CSASSGTHVLEETQYF. The chain uses TRBV20-1 and TRBJ2-5; D could derive from TRBD1 or TRBD2 (5 bases each). Looked up from germline, CDR1 is DFQATT and CDR2 is SNEGSKA (reference sequence). Trimming removed 3 bases from V and 3 bases from J, with 20 bases in between. The CDR3 sequence is 16 residues long.